The rows below give T cell receptor beta chains drawn from one sample of a study of glioma-infiltrating T cells. TCRdb re-derived calls from the multiplex PCR reads in MiXCR, one entry per CDR3 protein. The table has roughly 350,000 distinct CDR3 sequences, 35% to 45% seen once; the top ten hold 9.5% to 15%. Specimen: glioma tissue, nonneoplastic brain tissue, or PBMCs (not recorded which). These receptors all stem from a human donor with low-grade glioma or glioblastoma, undergoing nonglioma brain surgery, or in good health (not recorded which). The CDR3 runs from the conserved cysteine through the conserved F or W. The D gene is left open where the match is weak. The listing skips clone size in some rows; elsewhere it reads once, few, many or a size class.

j_call v_call clone_size d_call cdr3_nt cdr3_aa
TRBJ2-1 TRBV9 - - TGTGACAGCAGCGTGGGAGGGGACACCTACAATGAGCAGTTCTTC CDSSVGGDTYNEQFF
TRBJ2-7 TRBV6-2/TRBV6-3 many - TGTGCCAGCAGTTACTACGCGGGACTTGCCGAGCAGTACTTC CASSYYAGLAEQYF
TRBJ2-5 TRBV4-2 few - TGTGCCAGCAGCCAAGGGCACGGGCCACTTCTTTCGGAGACCCAGTACTTC CASSQGHGPLLSETQYF
TRBJ2-2 TRBV12-3/TRBV12-4 - - TGTGCCAGCAGTCCCTCTGGGGGACGGGTCGGGGAGCTGTTTTTT CASSPSGGRVGELFF
TRBJ1-6 TRBV12-3/TRBV12-4 - - TGTGCCAGCAGTTTCAGGGGAAATTCACCCCTCCACTTT CASSFRGNSPLHF
TRBJ2-5 TRBV28 - - TGTGCCAGCAGTATCGACAGATACGAGACCCAGTACTTC CASSIDRYETQYF
TRBJ1-5 TRBV19 many - TGTGCCAGTAGTATGGGGAGGGATCAGCCCCAGCATTTT CASSMGRDQPQHF
TRBJ1-1 TRBV6-2/TRBV6-3 many - TGTGCCAGCACCCTCCTCGTAGGACCTCTGAACACTGAAGCTTTCTTT CASTLLVGPLNTEAFF
TRBJ2-3 TRBV7-2 many - TGTGCCAGCAGCTTCCCAAGAGGGGGTCCCCCCACAGATACGCAGTATTTT CASSFPRGGPPTDTQYF
TRBJ2-7 TRBV28 many - TGTGCCAGCAGCCTGGACATCCCCTACGAGCAGTACTTC CASSLDIPYEQYF
TRBJ2-1 TRBV20-1 few TRBD2 TGCAGTGCCCCAGCCCCCCGACTAGCGGGAGGTGATGAGCAGTTCTTC CSAPAPRLAGGDEQFF
TRBJ2-1 TRBV7-3 - TRBD2 TGTGCCAGCAGCTTAAACTTAGCGGGAGAGATTGAGCAGTTCTTC CASSLNLAGEIEQFF
TRBJ1-2 TRBV4-2 few TRBD1 TGTGCCAGCAGCCCCGGGACAGGAGTTTCCTATGGCTACACCTTC CASSPGTGVSYGYTF
TRBJ2-1 TRBV7-3 - - TGTGCCAGCAGCTTAAATGGGGGAGCTCATCAGGATGAGCAGTTCTTC CASSLNGGAHQDEQFF
TRBJ1-1 TRBV6-6 many - TGTGCCAGCAGTTACTCGGCAAGAAGTAAAGCTTTCTTT CASSYSARSKAFF
TRBJ1-5 TRBV19 - - TGTGCCAGTAGTCTCCAAGGGCAGGGGTGGCAGCCCCAGCATTTT CASSLQGQGWQPQHF
TRBJ2-7 TRBV20-1 few TRBD2 TGCAGTGCTAGGGGGACTAGCGTCTCCTACGAGCAGTACTTC CSARGTSVSYEQYF
TRBJ2-2 TRBV7-2 - - TGTGCCAGCAGCTTACACACGGCGAACACCGGGGAGCTGTTTTTT CASSLHTANTGELFF
TRBJ1-5 TRBV28 - - TGTGCCAGCACTCCTAGGGGGGGATACCGGCCCCAGCATTTT CASTPRGGYRPQHF
TRBJ2-6 TRBV28 - TRBD1 TGTGCCAGCGCGACAGGGGCCAGCTCTGGGGCCAACGTCCTGACTTTC CASATGASSGANVLTF
TRBJ2-3 TRBV6-1 - - TGTGCCAGCAGCCACAGGTTTCCCACAGATACGCAGTATTTT CASSHRFPTDTQYF
TRBJ2-3 TRBV4-2 - - TGTGCCAGCAGCCCCGGGGGCGAAAGCACAGATACGCAGTATTTT CASSPGGESTDTQYF
TRBJ2-3 TRBV7-2 few - TGTGCCAGCAGCCTGAGGGGGAGGGCGCGTCTCGTCGGAGATACGCAGTATTTT CASSLRGRARLVGDTQYF
TRBJ2-1 TRBV4-3 few TRBD2 TGCGCCAGCAGCCAAGAGAGCGGGAGTGGGTCCTACAATGAGCAGTTCTTC CASSQESGSGSYNEQFF
TRBJ1-2 TRBV7-9 - TRBD1 TGTGCCAGCGGTGGAAGGACAGGGAACTATGGCTACACCTTC CASGGRTGNYGYTF
TRBJ2-5 TRBV28 many - TGTGCCAGCAGCTTTTACCAGGGGCCAGAGACCCAGTACTTC CASSFYQGPETQYF
TRBJ2-3 TRBV10-3 few TRBD2 TGTGCCATCAGTGCACGCGGGGTAGCGGGCGCGACAGATACGCAGTATTTT CAISARGVAGATDTQYF
TRBJ2-5 TRBV7-9 - - TGTGCCAGCAGCCCGGGACTCCTCCAAGAGACCCAGTACTTC CASSPGLLQETQYF
TRBJ2-3 TRBV6-2/TRBV6-3 - TRBD2 TGTGCCAGCAGTGGGGGGACTAGCGGGGGATACAAAGGTACGCAGTATTTT CASSGGTSGGYKGTQYF
TRBJ2-3 TRBV15 - TRBD1 TGTGCCACCAGCACTGGACAGGGGGCCTTACCAACCCGCACAGATACGCAGTATTTT CATSTGQGALPTRTDTQYF
TRBJ1-2 TRBV24-1 - - TGTGCCACCAGTGATTCGGACTTCCCGGGAGGCTACACCTTC CATSDSDFPGGYTF
TRBJ2-2 TRBV28 - - TGTGCCAGCAGTTTTAATTTTATCGCGGGGAACACCGGGGAGCTGTTTTTT CASSFNFIAGNTGELFF
TRBJ1-1 TRBV7-9 few - TGTGCCAGCAGCTTGGGGGCGATGAACACTGAAGCTTTCTTT CASSLGAMNTEAFF
TRBJ1-2 TRBV4-3 - - TGCGCCAGCAGCCAAGACAGTAACTATGGCTACACCTTC CASSQDSNYGYTF
TRBJ1-1 TRBV15 - - TGTGCCACTACTTGGGGGATTGACACTGAAGCTTTCTTT CATTWGIDTEAFF
TRBJ2-7 TRBV3-1 - TRBD2 TGTGCCAGCAGCCAACCTTCTAGCGGGAGGGCCCCCGAGCAGTACTTC CASSQPSSGRAPEQYF
TRBJ1-6 TRBV2 - - TGTGCCAGCAGTGAAGCTGGGGTAGTGAATTCACCCCTCCACTTT CASSEAGVVNSPLHF
TRBJ2-7 TRBV27 many - TGTGCCAGCAGTTTATCTCGGTACGGTTACTACGAGCAGTACTTC CASSLSRYGYYEQYF
TRBJ2-5 TRBV7-2 - - TGTGCCAGCAGCTCTCAAGGGGGACTGTACCAAGAGACCCAGTACTTC CASSSQGGLYQETQYF
TRBJ2-3 TRBV6-2/TRBV6-3 many - TGTGCCAGCAGTTACTCTTCAGATACGCAGTATTTT CASSYSSDTQYF
TRBJ1-1 TRBV20-1 - TRBD1 TGCAGTGCTTCCCGGACAGGGGACACTGAAGCTTCCTTT CSASRTGDTEASF
TRBJ1-3 TRBV6-1 many - TGTGCCAGCAGAAGGACAAGCTCTGGAAACACCATATATTTT CASRRTSSGNTIYF
TRBJ2-3 TRBV11-1 few - TGTGCCAGCAGCTTACCAGGTTCAGATACGCAGTATTTT CASSLPGSDTQYF
TRBJ2-7 TRBV2 - - TGTGCCAGCAGTGAAGCTCAAGAGACATTCTCCTACGAGCAGCACTTC CASSEAQETFSYEQHF
TRBJ2-4 TRBV28 few TRBD2 TGTGCCAGCAGTTCAATGGGGGGGGGGTACTTC CASSSMGGGYF
TRBJ2-7 TRBV4-2 - - TGTGCCAGCAGCCAAGATATTTCAGGACCGCTTGCCTACGAGCAGTACTTC CASSQDISGPLAYEQYF
TRBJ2-1 TRBV6-2/TRBV6-3 many - TGTGCCAGCAGTCTGGACTGGCCTTGGGAGCAGTTCTTC CASSLDWPWEQFF
TRBJ1-2 TRBV4-2 - - TGTGCCAGCAGCCAAGAGCATGCAACGGGTGGCTACACCTTC CASSQEHATGGYTF
TRBJ2-1 TRBV30 - - TGTGCCTGGAGTGTAGGAGAGAATGAGCAGTTCTTC CAWSVGENEQFF
TRBJ2-3 TRBV7-2 many TRBD2 TGTGCCAGCAGTCCTATGGGACTAGCGGATACGCAGTATTTT CASSPMGLADTQYF
TRBJ2-3 TRBV20-1 - - TGCAGTGGAGGCGAGCCAATCACAGATACGCAGTATTTT CSGGEPITDTQYF
TRBJ2-4 TRBV28 - - TGTGCCAGCAGTCCCCGGATCCTCCCAAACATTCAGTACTTC CASSPRILPNIQYF
TRBJ1-2 TRBV4-2 few - TGTGCCAGCAGCCAGATCCGGGAGAGGGGGGGAGGCTACACCTTC CASSQIRERGGGYTF
TRBJ2-3 TRBV7-2 many - TGTGCCAGCAGCTTAACACAAAATACGCAGTATTTT CASSLTQNTQYF
TRBJ1-1 TRBV28 - - TGTGACAGCAGTCTCCCAGGGTGGCGGAGAGCTTTCTTT CDSSLPGWRRAFF
TRBJ2-6 TRBV5-1 - - TGCGCCAGCAGCTTGACAGGTCCCGTTTCTGGGGCCAACGTCCTGACTTTC CASSLTGPVSGANVLTF
TRBJ1-4 TRBV6-1 - - TGTGCCAGCAAGCAAGGAGGAGAAAAACTGTTTTTT CASKQGGEKLFF
TRBJ2-1 TRBV28 few TRBD2 TGTGCCAGCACCACCTTTAGCGGGAGGGCCCCCTACAATGAGCAGTTCTTC CASTTFSGRAPYNEQFF